By frequency, the clone carrying this TCR beta chain registers medium-sized (0.01 to 0.1%). Its antigen remains unknown. This entry comes from a study of CXCR3-negative and CXCR3-positive naive CD8 T cells. Study-wide context: Total TRB output reached around 140 million reads, about 1.5 +/- 0.3 million per library. Whole-study findings and limits: Comparison of naive CXCR3-negative and CXCR3-positive cells revealed similar TRBV-TRBJ usage, while memory cells differed. Naive subsets expressed similar surface CD5; TRB CDR3 features served to infer TCR strength. High diversity, comparable across both naive subsets, contrasted with much lower diversity in memory CD8+ cells.

Libraries of TRB cDNA were made by 5' RACE and carried UMIs. TCRdb reprocessed the 5' RACE reads and reports one entry per CDR3 protein, with no DNA. This repertoire includes about 22,000 distinct CDR3 sequences. This receptor was identified in a human donor in good health. Some clones in this sample may be carry-over from other donors' samples. The specimen sequenced was memory CD8+ T cells from blood.

CDR3: CASSTPGGGGTDTQYF. The V and J genes are TRBV7-3 and TRBJ2-3; TCRdb's D call of TRBD1 is untestable without DNA. CDR3 length equals 16 residues. CDR1 and CDR2 from the germline V gene are SGHTA and FQGTGA. The full variable domain, with the rest looked up from reference TRBV7-3 and TRBJ2-3, is GAGVSQTPSNKVTEKGKYVELRCDPISGHTALYWYRQSLGQGPEFLIYFQGTGAADDSGLPNDRFFAVRPEGSVSTLKIQRTERGDSAVYLCASSTPGGGGTDTQYFGPGTRLTVL.